This is a list of T cell receptor beta chains from one sample in a study of identical twins. Each CDR3 protein is one row after TCRdb ran MiXCR on the 5' RACE reads. The sample includes roughly 500,000 distinct CDR3 sequences, roughly a fifth seen only once; the top ten take about 0.91%. The same data also went into a second study, on T cells expressing NK-cell markers.

The sequencing sample was made of CD4+ T cells sorted from blood. These receptors all stem from a woman in her late teens or twenties in good health. CDR3s include the opening cysteine and the closing phenylalanine or tryptophan. Fields, in order: J gene, V gene, D gene, clone size, CDR3 length, CDR3 protein, CDR3 DNA. D genes are given only for firm matches. Rows may omit the clone size; those that give it use once, few, many or a size class.

>TRBJ1-1|TRBV20-1|.|once|15
CSARSAGVVDTEAFF
TGCAGTGCTAGATCCGCGGGGGTGGTGGACACTGAAGCTTTCTTT
>TRBJ2-2|TRBV11-3|.|few|16
CASRGRGLTNTGELFF
TGTGCCAGCAGGGGAAGGGGACTGACGAACACCGGGGAGCTGTTTTTT
>TRBJ2-7|TRBV20-1|TRBD2|few|13
CSADPAGAYEQYF
TGCAGTGCTGACCCCGCGGGGGCCTACGAGCAGTACTTC
>TRBJ2-4|TRBV25-1|TRBD2|.|15
CASSKLADAKNIQYF
TGTGCCAGCAGTAAACTAGCGGACGCCAAAAACATTCAGTACTTC
>TRBJ2-7|TRBV14|.|few|13
CASSQEVVNEQYF
TGTGCCAGCAGCCAAGAAGTCGTCAACGAGCAGTACTTC
>TRBJ2-5|TRBV5-1|TRBD2|.|14
CASSGTSGLETQYF
TGCGCCAGCAGCGGGACTAGCGGCTTAGAGACCCAGTACTTC
>TRBJ1-3|TRBV7-2|.|.|16
CASSLWGSGSGNTIYF
TGTGCCAGCAGCTTATGGGGATCGGGCTCTGGAAACACCATATATTTT
>TRBJ1-2|TRBV15|TRBD1|few|15
CATSRSGTGGAGYTF
TGTGCCACCAGCAGATCCGGGACAGGGGGCGCAGGCTACACCTTC
>TRBJ2-1|TRBV5-1|.|.|16
CASSSPGTPAYNEQFF
TGCGCCAGCAGCTCGCCCGGGACTCCCGCCTACAATGAGCAGTTCTTC
>TRBJ2-7|TRBV5-5|TRBD1|.|18
CASSSAATRDRSSYEQYF
TGTGCCAGCAGCTCAGCTGCGACCCGGGACAGAAGCTCCTACGAGCAGTACTTC
>TRBJ2-1|TRBV7-2|.|.|16
CASSLDTRRAEGEQFF
TGTGCCAGCAGCTTAGACACACGCAGGGCCGAGGGTGAGCAGTTCTTC
>TRBJ2-5|TRBV12-3/TRBV12-4|.|.|15
CASSGTVGYQETQYF
TGTGCCAGCAGTGGGACCGTTGGGTACCAAGAGACCCAGTACTTC
>TRBJ1-1|TRBV29-1|.|.|12
CMTLGGNTEAFF
TGCATGACCTTGGGGGGGAACACTGAAGCTTTCTTT
>TRBJ2-3|TRBV20-1|.|few|11
CSAPDSDTQYF
TGCAGTGCTCCCGATTCAGATACGCAGTATTTT